This TCR beta chain was profiled in a study of siplizumab effects on memory and regulatory T cells. Study-wide results and caveats: The mean Treg-derived percentage of mappable alloreactive CD4+ clones was approximately 68% with siplizumab compared with about 30% in controls. Siplizumab cultures yielded proliferating Tregs whose suppressive function was not confirmed.

V lost 2 bases to trimming and J lost 4 bases; unmatched junction nucleotides: 4. CDR3 length: 16 residues. Germline-derived CDR1 and CDR2 are MNHEY and SVGAGI. Sequenced by immunoSEQ multiplex PCR; TCRdb stores in-frame clones only, minus some. This table holds over 95,000 clones, about 94% found once. About this clone: As yet, its antigen is unknown.

The genes are TRBV6-5 and TRBJ2-5; 13 nucleotides align to TRBD2. Sequenced: non-Treg CD4+ T cells sorted from blood. This TCR derives from a human donor in good health. The CDR3 region has the DNA TGTGCCAGCAGTTACGAACTAGCGGGGGGGATAGAGACCCAGTACTTC. This sequence encodes CASSYELAGGIETQYF.